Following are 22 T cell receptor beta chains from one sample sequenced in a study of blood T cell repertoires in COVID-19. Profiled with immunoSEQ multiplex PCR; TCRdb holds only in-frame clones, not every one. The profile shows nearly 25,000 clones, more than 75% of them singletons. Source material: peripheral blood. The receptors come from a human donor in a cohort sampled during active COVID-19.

This CDR3 reads CASSQGGGGYGYTF. DNA of the CDR3: TGTGCCAGCAGCCAGGGGGGTGGTGGCTATGGCTACACCTTC. The chain carries TRBV3-1 (or the pseudogene TRBV3-2) and TRBJ1-2, with TRBD1 as a possible D gene (5 bases). Trimming pared 3 bases from V and 4 bases from J, leaving 12 bases between. This CDR3 region has 14 residues. Germline V CDR1 and CDR2: LGHDT, YNNKEL (reference sequence).

The CDR3 DNA reads TGTGCCAGCAGCTTAGGAGGTAGCGGGGGGGCGGAGACCCAGTACTTC. Translated: CASSLGGSGGAETQYF. The chain combines TRBV7-2 with TRBJ2-5; 11 nucleotides align to TRBD2. CDR3 length: 16 residues. Germline V gene data show CDR1 as SGHTA and CDR2 as FQGNSA. Trimming removed 1 base from V and 5 bases from J; junction bases left unmatched: 6.

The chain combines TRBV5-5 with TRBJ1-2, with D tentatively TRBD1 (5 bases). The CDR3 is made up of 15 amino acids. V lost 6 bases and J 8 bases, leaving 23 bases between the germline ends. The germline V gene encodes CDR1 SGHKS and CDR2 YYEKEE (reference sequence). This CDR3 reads CASTKEPGTARGYTF. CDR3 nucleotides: TGTGCCAGCACCAAGGAACCAGGGACTGCCAGGGGCTACACCTTC.

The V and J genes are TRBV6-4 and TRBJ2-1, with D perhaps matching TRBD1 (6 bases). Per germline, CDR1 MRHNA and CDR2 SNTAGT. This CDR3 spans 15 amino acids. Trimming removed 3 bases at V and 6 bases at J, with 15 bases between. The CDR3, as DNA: TGTGCCAGCAGTGAAGCGGCAGGGGATCCCAATGAGCAGTTCTTC. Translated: CASSEAAGDPNEQFF.

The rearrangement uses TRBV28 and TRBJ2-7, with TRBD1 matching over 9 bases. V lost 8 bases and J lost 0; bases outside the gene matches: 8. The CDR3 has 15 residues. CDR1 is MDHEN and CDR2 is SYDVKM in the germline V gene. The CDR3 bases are TGTGCCAGCCTAAAGACAGGGGGTCTCTCCTACGAGCAGTACTTC. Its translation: CASLKTGGLSYEQYF.

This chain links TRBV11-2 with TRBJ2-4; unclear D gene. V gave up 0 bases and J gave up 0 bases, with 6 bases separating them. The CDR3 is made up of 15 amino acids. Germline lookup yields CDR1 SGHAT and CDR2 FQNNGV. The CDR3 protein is CASSLELLAKNIQYF. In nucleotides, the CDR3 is TGTGCCAGCAGCTTAGAACTGCTAGCCAAAAACATTCAGTACTTC.

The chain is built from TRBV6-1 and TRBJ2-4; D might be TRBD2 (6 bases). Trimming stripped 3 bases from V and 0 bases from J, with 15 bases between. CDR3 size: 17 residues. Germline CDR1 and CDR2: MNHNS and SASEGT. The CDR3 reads CASSELFGGVAKNIQYF. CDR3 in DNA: TGTGCCAGCAGTGAGCTGTTCGGGGGAGTAGCCAAAAACATTCAGTACTTC.

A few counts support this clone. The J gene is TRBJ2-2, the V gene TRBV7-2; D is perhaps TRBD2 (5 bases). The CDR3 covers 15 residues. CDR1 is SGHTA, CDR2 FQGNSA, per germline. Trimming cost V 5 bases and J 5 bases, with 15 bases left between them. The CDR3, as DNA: TGTGCCAGCAGCCCCTATCACGCGGGTACCGGGGAGCTGTTTTTT. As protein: CASSPYHAGTGELFF.

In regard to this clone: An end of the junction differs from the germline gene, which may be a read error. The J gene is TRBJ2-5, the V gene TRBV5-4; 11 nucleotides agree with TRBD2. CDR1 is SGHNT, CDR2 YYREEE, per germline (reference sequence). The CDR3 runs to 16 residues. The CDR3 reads CASSIAGGRGGETQYF. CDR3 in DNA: TGTGCAAGCAGTATAGCGGGGGGGAGAGGGGGCGAGACCCAGTACTTC.

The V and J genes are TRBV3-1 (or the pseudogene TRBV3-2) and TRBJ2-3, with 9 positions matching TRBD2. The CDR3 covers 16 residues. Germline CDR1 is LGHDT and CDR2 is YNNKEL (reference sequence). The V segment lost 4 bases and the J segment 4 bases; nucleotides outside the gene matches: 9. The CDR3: CASSPARRGGSDTQYF. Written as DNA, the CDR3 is TGTGCCAGCAGCCCCGCGCGGCGGGGGGGTTCAGATACGCAGTATTTT.

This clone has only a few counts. CDR3 in DNA: TGCGCCAGCAGCCAAGGTCACAGTCCAGGAGGTGGCTACACCTTC. Amino acid sequence: CASSQGHSPGGGYTF. This chain uses TRBV4-1 with TRBJ1-2; D ambiguous. Trimming removed 1 base from V and 7 bases from J, with 16 bases in between. CDR1 is MGHRA and CDR2 is YSYEKL in the germline V gene. This CDR3 comprises 15 residues.

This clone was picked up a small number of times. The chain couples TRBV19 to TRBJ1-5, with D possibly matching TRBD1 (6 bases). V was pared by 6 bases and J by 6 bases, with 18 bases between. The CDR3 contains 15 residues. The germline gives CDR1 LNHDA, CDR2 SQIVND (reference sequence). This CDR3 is CASSPGSGAGQPQHF. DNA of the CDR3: TGTGCCAGTAGCCCAGGGTCAGGGGCGGGTCAGCCCCAGCATTTT.

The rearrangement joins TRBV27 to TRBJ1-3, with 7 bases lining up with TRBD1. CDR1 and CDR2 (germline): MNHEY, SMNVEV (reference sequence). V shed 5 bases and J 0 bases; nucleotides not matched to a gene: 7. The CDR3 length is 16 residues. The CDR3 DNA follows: TGTGCCAGCAGTCGTTACGGACAGGTCTCTGGAAACACCATATATTTT. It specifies CASSRYGQVSGNTIYF.

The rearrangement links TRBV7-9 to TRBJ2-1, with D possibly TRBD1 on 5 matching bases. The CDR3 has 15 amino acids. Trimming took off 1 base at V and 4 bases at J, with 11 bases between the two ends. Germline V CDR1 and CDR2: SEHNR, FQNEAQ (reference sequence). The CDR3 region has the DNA TGTGCCAGCAGCTTAGGTCAGGGTTTGTACAATGAGCAGTTCTTC. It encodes CASSLGQGLYNEQFF.

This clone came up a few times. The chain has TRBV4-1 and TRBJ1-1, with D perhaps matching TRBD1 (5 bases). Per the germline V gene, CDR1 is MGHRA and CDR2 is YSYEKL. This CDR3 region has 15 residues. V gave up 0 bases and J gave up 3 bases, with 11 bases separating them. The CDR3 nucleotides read TGCGCCAGCAGCCAAGACAGGGCGGGGGACACTGAAGCTTTCTTT. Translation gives CASSQDRAGDTEAFF.

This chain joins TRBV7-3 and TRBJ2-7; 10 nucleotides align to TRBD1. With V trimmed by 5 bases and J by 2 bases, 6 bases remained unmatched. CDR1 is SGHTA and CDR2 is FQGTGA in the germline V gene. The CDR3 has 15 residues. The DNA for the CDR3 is TGTGCCAGCAGCCCCGACGGGACAGGGGCCTACGAGCAGTACTTC. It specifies CASSPDGTGAYEQYF.

The chain's CDR3 is CASSVDSSSNQPQHF. Here the CDR3 DNA reads TGTGCCAGCAGCGTAGATTCCAGTAGCAATCAGCCCCAGCATTTT. The gene calls are TRBV9 and TRBJ1-5; no clear D gene. With 0 bases removed from V and 0 bases from J, the gap between germline ends came to 7 bases. This CDR3 region has 15 residues. CDR1 and CDR2 (germline): SGDLS, YYNGEE.

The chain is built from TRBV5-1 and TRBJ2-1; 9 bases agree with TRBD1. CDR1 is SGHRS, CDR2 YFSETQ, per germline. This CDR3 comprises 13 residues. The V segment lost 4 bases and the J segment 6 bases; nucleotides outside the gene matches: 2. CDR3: CASSGDRANEQFF. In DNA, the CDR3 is TGCGCCAGCAGCGGGGACAGGGCCAATGAGCAGTTCTTC.

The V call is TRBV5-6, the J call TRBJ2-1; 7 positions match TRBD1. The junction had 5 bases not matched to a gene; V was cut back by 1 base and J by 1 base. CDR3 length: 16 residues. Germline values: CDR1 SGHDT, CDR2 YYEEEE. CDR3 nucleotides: TGTGCCAGCAGCTTGAGGGGACAGACATCCTACAATGAGCAGTTCTTC. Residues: CASSLRGQTSYNEQFF.

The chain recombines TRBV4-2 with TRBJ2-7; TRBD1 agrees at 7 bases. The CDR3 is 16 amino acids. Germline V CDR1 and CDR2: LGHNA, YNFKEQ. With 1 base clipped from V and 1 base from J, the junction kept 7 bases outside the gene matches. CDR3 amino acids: CASSQGDRDSSYEQYF. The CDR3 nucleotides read TGTGCCAGCAGCCAAGGAGACAGGGACAGTTCCTACGAGCAGTACTTC.

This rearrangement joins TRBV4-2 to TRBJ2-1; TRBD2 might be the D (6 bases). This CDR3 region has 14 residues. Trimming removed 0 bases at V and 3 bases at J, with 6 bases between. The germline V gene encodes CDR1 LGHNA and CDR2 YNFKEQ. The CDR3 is CASSQEDYYNEQFF. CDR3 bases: TGTGCCAGCAGCCAAGAGGACTACTACAATGAGCAGTTCTTC.

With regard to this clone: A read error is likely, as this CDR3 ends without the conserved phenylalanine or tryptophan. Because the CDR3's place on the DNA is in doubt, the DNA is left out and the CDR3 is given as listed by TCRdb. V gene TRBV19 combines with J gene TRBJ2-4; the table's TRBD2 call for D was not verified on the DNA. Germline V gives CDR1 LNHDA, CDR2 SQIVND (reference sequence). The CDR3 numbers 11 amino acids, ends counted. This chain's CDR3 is CASAMPGSICI.